These 18 T cell receptor beta chains share one sample of origin, sequenced in a study of Tregs in tolerant kidney transplant recipients. Produced via immunoSEQ multiplex PCR; TCRdb's table is partial and in-frame only. In the table there are tens of thousands of clones, roughly 84% of which are singletons. Sequenced input: CD4+ T cells from blood. The receptor set was obtained from a human donor in good health.

The chain is built from TRBV7-2 and TRBJ1-2; 9 nucleotides agree with TRBD1. CDR3 length: 15 amino acids. Germline values: CDR1 SGHTA, CDR2 FQGNSA. V was pared by 4 bases and J by 1 base, with 4 bases of the junction left unmatched. DNA for the CDR3: TGTGCCAGCAGCTCCCGGACAGGGGTTAACTATGGCTACACCTTC. It yields the protein CASSSRTGVNYGYTF.

This sequence joins TRBV7-9 and TRBJ1-1, with 8 positions matching TRBD1. CDR1 is SEHNR, CDR2 FQNEAQ, per germline (reference sequence). J was trimmed by 5 bases and V by 5 bases; bases with no gene match: 4. This CDR3 has 13 amino acids. CDR3 sequence reads: CASSPRTGTEAFF. CDR3 nucleotides: TGTGCCAGCAGCCCTCGGACAGGGACTGAAGCTTTCTTT.

This chain's CDR3 is CAIRRGSVAGELFF. The CDR3 bases are TGTGCCATCCGGCGCGGGAGTGTGGCCGGGGAGCTGTTTTTT. The chain has TRBV10-3 and TRBJ2-2, with 7 nucleotides matching TRBD2. Germline lookup yields CDR1 ENHRY and CDR2 SYGVKD. The CDR3 is made up of 14 amino acids. The junction had 9 bases not matched to a gene; V was cut back by 8 bases and J by 6 bases.

The genes are TRBV6-1 and TRBJ2-7; 7 nucleotides align to TRBD2. Trimming cost V 8 bases and J 5 bases; bases outside gene matches: 9. The CDR3 is 13 amino acids. Germline CDR1 MNHNS, CDR2 SASEGT. As DNA, the CDR3 is TGTGCCAGCGGGGTGACTAGCAGAGACGAGCAGTACTTC. Its translation is CASGVTSRDEQYF.

The chain carries TRBV5-1 and TRBJ1-1; 9 nucleotides align to TRBD1. Trimming took 2 bases from V and 1 from J; bases not matched to a gene: 9. Germline CDR1 SGHRS, CDR2 YFSETQ. This CDR3 contains 17 residues. The CDR3 DNA reads as TGCGCCAGCAGCTTACAATACAGGGGGCTGGGGAACACTGAAGCTTTCTTT. Amino acids: CASSLQYRGLGNTEAFF. The full variable domain, its missing parts supplied by reference TRBV5-1 and TRBJ1-1, is KAGVTQTPRYLIKTRGQQVTLSCSPISGHRSVSWYQQTPGQGLQFLFEYFSETQRNKGNFPGRFSGRQFSNSRSEMNVSTLELGDSALYLCASSLQYRGLGNTEAFFGQGTRLTVV.

The chain has TRBV4-2 and TRBJ2-2; 11 bases agree with TRBD2. This CDR3 region has 19 residues. The germline V gene encodes CDR1 LGHNA and CDR2 YNFKEQ. V was pared by 0 bases and J by 0 bases, with 6 bases of the junction left unmatched. This chain's CDR3 is CASSQDSGTSGTNTGELFF. DNA of the CDR3: TGTGCCAGCAGCCAAGATAGTGGGACTAGCGGAACGAACACCGGGGAGCTGTTTTTT.

The chain employs TRBV29-1 and TRBJ1-2; D is uncertain. The CDR3 consists of 12 residues. Looked up from germline, CDR1 is SQVTM and CDR2 is ANQGSEA. Trimming removed 7 bases at V and 8 bases at J, with 17 bases between. The CDR3 sequence: CSATMGGRGYTF. DNA of the CDR3: TGCAGCGCCACTATGGGAGGGAGAGGCTACACCTTC.

This rearrangement joins TRBV7-2 to TRBJ2-7, with D hard to call. Trimming pared 2 bases from V and 6 bases from J, leaving 17 bases between. Germline V gene data show CDR1 as SGHTA and CDR2 as FQGNSA. There are 15 residues in the CDR3. The DNA for the CDR3 is TGTGCCAGCAGCTTACGGTTCGACGGCTCAGGCGAGCAGTACTTC. Its protein product is CASSLRFDGSGEQYF.

V is TRBV11-1 and J is TRBJ2-3, with 9 nucleotides matching TRBD1. V lost 6 bases and J lost 1; bases outside the gene matches: 5. From germline, CDR1 is SGHAT and CDR2 FQDESV (reference sequence). This CDR3 has 15 amino acids. Here the CDR3 DNA reads TGTGCCAGCAGACGTACAGGGGGCGGCACAGATACGCAGTATTTT. Protein: CASRRTGGGTDTQYF.

V and J are TRBV27 and TRBJ1-1; weak D call: TRBD1 (5 bases). CDR3 length equals 13 residues. The V end lost 3 bases, the J end lost 5 bases, and 10 bases lay between the germline ends. Germline-derived CDR1 and CDR2 are MNHEY and SMNVEV (reference sequence). The CDR3 sequence is CASSFGGETEAFF. The DNA for the CDR3 is TGTGCCAGCAGTTTCGGGGGGGAGACTGAAGCTTTCTTT.

The chain's CDR3 is CASSYDYEQYF. CDR3 nucleotide sequence: TGTGCCAGCAGTTACGACTACGAGCAGTACTTC. V and J are TRBV7-2 and TRBJ2-7; D is unclear. Germline assignment: CDR1 SGHTA and CDR2 FQGNSA. CDR3 size: 11 residues. V lost 6 bases and J 3 bases, leaving 6 bases between the germline ends.

V usage is TRBV19 and J usage is TRBJ1-1; maybe TRBD1 (5 bases). Between the trimmed V and J ends, which lost 2 bases and 4 bases, there was a span of 23 bases. Germline CDR1 is LNHDA and CDR2 is SQIVND (reference sequence). The CDR3 has 18 residues. The CDR3 DNA sequence: TGTGCCAGTAGTATACGGGGGAAGGGGTCCTACGGTGGCACTGAAGCTTTCTTT. Translating gives CASSIRGKGSYGGTEAFF.

The V gene is TRBV5-1, the J gene TRBJ2-1; D uncertain. The germline V gene has CDR1 SGHRS and CDR2 YFSETQ. V lost 4 bases, J lost 10 bases, and 9 bases lay in between. The CDR3 covers 11 residues. The CDR3 here is CASSTLREQFF. For the CDR3, the DNA is TGCGCCAGCAGCACGTTAAGGGAGCAGTTCTTC.

This chain links TRBV5-5 with TRBJ2-1, with D perhaps matching TRBD1 or TRBD2 (5 bases each). Germline V lookup: CDR1 SGHKS, CDR2 YYEKEE (reference sequence). Trimming cost V 1 base and J 8 bases, with 7 bases left between them. The CDR3 has 12 amino acids. The CDR3 sequence is CASSLRGDEQFF. The CDR3 nucleotides are TGTGCCAGCAGCTTGCGGGGCGATGAGCAGTTCTTC.

The chain employs TRBV7-2 and TRBJ2-5; TRBD2 aligns across 7 bases. With 5 bases clipped from V and 3 bases from J, the junction kept 15 bases outside the gene matches. The CDR3 runs to 17 residues. Germline CDR1 reads SGHTA; CDR2 reads FQGNSA. The CDR3 nucleotides are TGTGCCAGCAGCCCGAAAAGGCGACTAGCACGGGAAGAGACCCAGTACTTC. Protein: CASSPKRRLAREETQYF.

The CDR3 loop is CASSLTGENTGELFF. The CDR3 region has the DNA TGCGCCAGCAGCCTGACAGGGGAGAACACCGGGGAGCTGTTTTTT. The V and J genes are TRBV4-1 and TRBJ2-2; 8 bases are a match to TRBD1. Germline values: CDR1 MGHRA, CDR2 YSYEKL. The CDR3 loop spans 15 amino acids. V was clipped by 4 bases and J by 1 base; unmatched bases: 2.

The gene calls are TRBV7-2 and TRBJ1-2; 7 bases map to TRBD1. Germline CDR1 SGHTA, CDR2 FQGNSA. Losses at the gene ends were 5 bases for V and 4 bases for J; bases not matched to a gene: 4. CDR3 size: 13 residues. CDR3 DNA sequence: TGTGCCAGCAGCCCCGGACAGGTCTATGGCTACACCTTC. It specifies CASSPGQVYGYTF.

This clone was observed at least ten times. The chain is built from TRBV6-1 and TRBJ2-5; D is ambiguous. Germline CDR1 MNHNS, CDR2 SASEGT. The V gene lost 6 bases and the J gene lost 0 bases, with 11 bases spanning the gap. The CDR3 is made up of 14 amino acids. CDR3 DNA: TGTGCCAGCAGGGCCGCCTTGTACCAAGAGACCCAGTACTTC. Translation: CASRAALYQETQYF.